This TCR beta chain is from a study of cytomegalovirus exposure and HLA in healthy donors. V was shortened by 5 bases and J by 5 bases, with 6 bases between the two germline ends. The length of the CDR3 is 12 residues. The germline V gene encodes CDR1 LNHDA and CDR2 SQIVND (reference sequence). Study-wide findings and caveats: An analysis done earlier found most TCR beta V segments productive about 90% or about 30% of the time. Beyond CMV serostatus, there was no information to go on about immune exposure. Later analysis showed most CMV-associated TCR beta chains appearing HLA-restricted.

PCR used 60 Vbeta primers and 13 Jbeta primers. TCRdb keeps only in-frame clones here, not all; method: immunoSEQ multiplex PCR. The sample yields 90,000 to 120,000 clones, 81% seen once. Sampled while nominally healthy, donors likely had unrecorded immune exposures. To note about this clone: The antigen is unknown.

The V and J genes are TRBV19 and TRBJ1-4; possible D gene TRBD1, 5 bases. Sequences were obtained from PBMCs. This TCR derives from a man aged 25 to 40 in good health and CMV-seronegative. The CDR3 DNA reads TGTGCCAGTAGTCAGGGAAATGAAAAACTGTTTTTT. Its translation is CASSQGNEKLFF. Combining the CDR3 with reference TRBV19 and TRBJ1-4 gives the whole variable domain DGGITQSPKYLFRKEGQNVTLSCEQNLNHDAMYWYRQDPGQGLRLIYYSQIVNDFQKGDIAEGYSVSREKKESFPLTVTSAQKNPTAFYLCASSQGNEKLFFGSGTQLSVL.